The 27 T cell receptor beta chains given below trace back to one sample, sequenced in a study of CD8 T cells in Susac syndrome. RNA totalling about 0.5 to 1 ug underwent reverse transcription with random hexamers. TCRdb used MiXCR to reprocess the immunoSEQ multiplex PCR reads, holding one entry per CDR3 protein. Of 300,000 or so distinct CDR3 sequences in the sample, about 91% were seen once. The specimen sequenced was CD4+ T cells from PBMCs. The source of these receptors is a human donor with multiple sclerosis.

This clonotype was seen just once. The chain joins TRBV20-1 to TRBJ1-5, with D hard to call. Germline V gene data show CDR1 as DFQATT and CDR2 as SNEGSKA (reference sequence). The CDR3 spans 16 residues. Trimming stripped 0 bases from V and 1 base from J, with 13 bases between. The chain's CDR3 is CSARDPVAGSNQPQHF. The DNA for the CDR3 is TGCAGTGCTAGAGATCCGGTGGCTGGGAGCAATCAGCCCCAGCATTTT.

The chain has TRBV3-1 and TRBJ2-3, with a weak D call TRBD1 (5 bases). The CDR3 spans 16 residues. CDR1 is LGHDT and CDR2 is YNNKEL in the germline V gene (reference sequence). Trimming took off 1 base at V and 5 bases at J, with 16 bases between the two ends. The CDR3 nucleotides read TGTGCCAGCAGCCAAGCCCCGGGCAGGGAACTAGATACGCAGTATTTT. Its protein product is CASSQAPGRELDTQYF.

The gene calls are TRBV27 and TRBJ1-1; D is possibly TRBD1 (5 bases). Between the trimmed V and J ends, which lost 5 bases and 3 bases, there was a span of 13 bases. Germline V gene data show CDR1 as MNHEY and CDR2 as SMNVEV (reference sequence). The CDR3 is 14 amino acids. DNA of the CDR3: TGTGCCAGCAGTCGCAGGGTAGGGGACACTGAAGCTTTCTTT. Translated: CASSRRVGDTEAFF.

The V gene is TRBV4-2, the J gene TRBJ2-6; either TRBD1 or TRBD2 may supply D (5 bases each). This CDR3 is built from 17 residues. Germline V gene lookup returns CDR1 LGHNA and CDR2 YNFKEQ. V was pared by 3 bases and J by 0 bases, with 12 bases between. This CDR3 reads CASSHTRGRSGANVLTF. The DNA for the CDR3 is TGTGCCAGCAGCCACACCCGGGGCCGCTCTGGGGCCAACGTCCTGACTTTC.

The rearrangement links TRBV6-6 to TRBJ1-6, with D hard to call. The CDR3 is 15 amino acids. CDR1 MNHNY and CDR2 SVGAGI come from the germline V gene (reference sequence). Trimming removed 0 bases at V and 3 bases at J, with 6 bases between. The CDR3 here is CASSYSEIYNSPLHF. For the CDR3, the DNA is TGTGCCAGCAGTTACTCTGAGATCTATAATTCACCCCTCCACTTT.

The genes are TRBV19 and TRBJ1-1; a possible D gene is TRBD1 (5 bases). This CDR3 region has 16 residues. Germline values: CDR1 LNHDA, CDR2 SQIVND (reference sequence). Trimming removed 3 bases at V and 3 bases at J, with 17 bases between. In DNA form, the CDR3 reads TGTGCCAGTAGTATCCTGGTGACAGTCGGGGACACTGAAGCTTTCTTT. This sequence encodes CASSILVTVGDTEAFF.

The chain uses TRBV7-2 and TRBJ2-7; the D gene could be TRBD1 or TRBD2 (5 bases each). The V end was cut by 5 bases, the J end by 0 bases, with 17 bases between. This CDR3 contains 16 residues. Germline CDR1 SGHTA, CDR2 FQGNSA. The CDR3 loop reads CASSPQTGTSSYEQYF. The CDR3 nucleotides read TGTGCCAGCAGCCCGCAAACCGGGACCTCCTCCTACGAGCAGTACTTC.

The V call is TRBV2, the J call TRBJ2-5, with a tentative D call TRBD1 (6 bases). Germline V lookup: CDR1 SNHLY, CDR2 FYNNEI. V was shortened by 6 bases and J by 0 bases, with 14 bases between the two germline ends. The CDR3 sequence is 15 residues long. As DNA, the CDR3 is TGTGCCAGCAGCCGACTTGACAGGTACCAAGAGACCCAGTACTTC. As protein: CASSRLDRYQETQYF. Looking up the rest from reference TRBV2 and TRBJ2-5 gives the full variable domain: EPEVTQTPSHQVTQMGQEVILRCVPISNHLYFYWYRQILGQKVEFLVSFYNNEISEKSEIFDDQFSVERPDGSNFTLKIRSTKLEDSAMYFCASSRLDRYQETQYFGPGTRLLVL.

The CDR3 nucleotides read TGCGCCAGCAGGGTGACAGGGACGAACACTGAAGCTTTCTTT. Residues: CASRVTGTNTEAFF. V usage is TRBV5-1 and J usage is TRBJ1-1, with 7 bases that match TRBD1. V gave up 5 bases and J gave up 1 base; unmatched junction bases: 5. This CDR3 has 14 residues. CDR1 and CDR2 (germline): SGHRS, YFSETQ.

V and J are TRBV30 and TRBJ2-4, with TRBD1 matching 8 bases. Trimming cost V 2 bases and J 8 bases; bases outside gene matches: 2. The germline gives CDR1 GTSNPN, CDR2 SVGIG (reference sequence). This CDR3 has 12 amino acids. As DNA, the CDR3 is TGTGCCTGGAGTACAGGGGGAGACATTCAGTACTTC. It translates to CAWSTGGDIQYF. Complete variable domain (other parts from reference TRBV30 and TRBJ2-4): SQTIHQWPATLVQPVGSPLSLECTVEGTSNPNLYWYRQAAGRGLQLLFYSVGIGQISSEVPQNLSASRPQDRQFILSSKKLLLSDSGFYLCAWSTGGDIQYFGAGTRLSVL.

The chain uses TRBV7-2 and TRBJ1-1; D call uncertain. CDR1 and CDR2 (germline): SGHTA, FQGNSA. The CDR3 length is 15 residues. The V end was cut by 5 bases, the J end by 1 base, with 14 bases between. CDR3 sequence: CASSRLGPGNTEAFF. The DNA of the CDR3 is TGTGCCAGCAGCCGCCTCGGGCCTGGGAACACTGAAGCTTTCTTT.

The chain employs TRBV20-1 and TRBJ1-1; TRBD1 matches at 8 bases. This CDR3 has 14 residues. Germline V gives CDR1 DFQATT, CDR2 SNEGSKA (reference sequence). The junction had 10 bases not matched to a gene; V was cut back by 5 bases and J by 5 bases. The CDR3 here is CSAGTGSQETEAFF. The CDR3 DNA is TGCAGTGCTGGGACAGGATCCCAGGAGACTGAAGCTTTCTTT.

The rearrangement links TRBV4-3 to TRBJ1-1; D is possibly TRBD1 (6 bases). The CDR3 runs 16 residues. Germline V lookup: CDR1 LGHNA, CDR2 YSLEER. V lost 2 bases to trimming and J lost 1 base, with 14 bases between them. CDR3 DNA: TGCGCCAGCAGCCAATTAGGGGGGCCCAGGAACACTGAAGCTTTCTTT. Translating it yields CASSQLGGPRNTEAFF.

This rearrangement joins TRBV4-1 to TRBJ1-4; D not certain. V was shortened by 4 bases and J by 2 bases, with 5 bases between the two germline ends. This CDR3 contains 13 residues. Germline CDR1 MGHRA, CDR2 YSYEKL. The DNA for the CDR3 is TGCGCCAGCAGCCTTACCACTAATGAAAAACTGTTTTTT. Its protein is CASSLTTNEKLFF.

The chain is built from TRBV2 and TRBJ2-1; TRBD2 agrees at 8 bases. This CDR3 has 14 residues. CDR1 is SNHLY, CDR2 FYNNEI, per germline. After removal of 8 bases from V and 5 bases from J, the junction contained 8 bases not matched to a gene. The CDR3 sequence is CASSGGLTHNEQFF. The CDR3 coding sequence is TGTGCCAGCTCGGGGGGGCTGACTCACAATGAGCAGTTCTTC.

The chain carries TRBV20-1 and TRBJ2-1; 8 nucleotides agree with TRBD2. The V gene end was trimmed by 6 bases and the J gene end by 0 bases; junction bases not matched to a gene: 7. The germline V gene has CDR1 DFQATT and CDR2 SNEGSKA (reference sequence). This CDR3 is built from 15 residues. In nucleotides, the CDR3 is TGCAGTGCCGGGGGGGGGCTCACCTCCTACAATGAGCAGTTCTTC. This translates into CSAGGGLTSYNEQFF.

As DNA, the CDR3 is TGTGCCAGCAGCTTAGGACTAGCGGGAGTCGAGCAGTACTTC. This sequence encodes CASSLGLAGVEQYF. V gene TRBV7-2 combines with J gene TRBJ2-7, with 12 bases that match TRBD2. The ends lost 1 base at V and 6 bases at J; junction bases unmatched: 1. The CDR3 contains 14 residues. The germline V gene encodes CDR1 SGHTA and CDR2 FQGNSA.

The rearrangement joins TRBV4-2 to TRBJ2-1, with D uncertain. V shed 5 bases and J shed 4 bases, with 15 bases lying between them. The CDR3 totals 15 residues. The germline gives CDR1 LGHNA, CDR2 YNFKEQ. Here the CDR3 DNA reads TGTGCCAGCAGCAAAGCCTTACACGGGTACAATGAGCAGTTCTTC. Translated: CASSKALHGYNEQFF.

This clonotype was observed a single time. The chain carries TRBV30 and TRBJ1-4; 8 bases are a match to TRBD1. CDR1 GTSNPN and CDR2 SVGIG come from the germline V gene (reference sequence). The V and J ends lost 2 bases and 8 bases, in that order; junction bases with no gene match: 7. This CDR3 is 14 amino acids long. CDR3 sequence reads: CAWSSGGVSEKLFF. For the CDR3, the DNA is TGTGCCTGGAGTTCAGGGGGCGTCAGCGAAAAACTGTTTTTT.

This CDR3 is CATSPPFGVRTEAFF. CDR3 DNA: TGTGCCACCAGCCCACCCTTTGGCGTCCGGACTGAAGCTTTCTTT. J is TRBJ1-1 and V is TRBV15, with unresolved D. Germline lookup yields CDR1 LNHNV and CDR2 YYDKDF (reference sequence). Trimming took off 5 bases at V and 5 bases at J, with 18 bases between the two ends. The CDR3 consists of 15 residues.

The chain uses TRBV2 and TRBJ2-3; 9 bases match TRBD1. The trim removed 4 bases at V and 3 bases at J, leaving 5 bases unmatched. CDR3 length: 15 residues. From germline, CDR1 is SNHLY and CDR2 FYNNEI. The CDR3 DNA follows: TGTGCCAGCAGTGTGGACAGGGGAGCAACAGATACGCAGTATTTT. Protein product: CASSVDRGATDTQYF.

This clonotype was recorded once. This sequence joins TRBV5-6 and TRBJ2-1; TRBD1 agrees at 7 bases. This CDR3 contains 14 residues. Germline V lookup: CDR1 SGHDT, CDR2 YYEEEE. V lost 0 bases to trimming and J lost 5 bases; unmatched junction nucleotides: 2. DNA of the CDR3: TGTGCCAGCAGCTTGGGGGACAGAGACAATGAGCAGTTCTTC. Protein sequence: CASSLGDRDNEQFF. Combining the CDR3 with reference TRBV5-6 and TRBJ2-1 gives the whole variable domain DAGVTQSPTHLIKTRGQQVTLRCSPKSGHDTVSWYQQALGQGPQFIFQYYEEEERQRGNFPDRFSGHQFPNYSSELNVNALLLGDSALYLCASSLGDRDNEQFFGPGTRLTVL.

This clonotype was picked up one time. This chain joins TRBV6-1 and TRBJ2-1, with D uncertain. Germline V gene lookup returns CDR1 MNHNS and CDR2 SASEGT. The CDR3 loop spans 17 amino acids. The V end was cut by 6 bases, the J end by 4 bases, with 22 bases between. CDR3 sequence (DNA): TGTGCCAGCAGCACCGCCTCGCTCGTACCCACTTACAATGAGCAGTTCTTC. It specifies CASSTASLVPTYNEQFF.

V usage is TRBV5-1 and J usage is TRBJ2-6, with 7 nucleotides matching TRBD1. The trim removed 4 bases at V and 4 bases at J, leaving 5 bases unmatched. CDR3 length: 15 amino acids. CDR1 SGHRS and CDR2 YFSETQ come from the germline V gene. The CDR3 protein is CASSLTGVGANVLTF. The CDR3 nucleotides read TGCGCCAGCAGCCTAACAGGGGTCGGGGCCAACGTCCTGACTTTC.

The chain joins TRBV6-2 or TRBV6-3 to TRBJ1-3; 9 nucleotides align to TRBD1. The V gene end was trimmed by 2 bases and the J gene end by 0 bases; junction bases not matched to a gene: 8. Germline values: CDR1 MNHEY, CDR2 SVGEGT. The CDR3 extends over 18 amino acids. The CDR3 sequence is CASSYGRTGAGSGNTIYF. CDR3 coding DNA: TGTGCCAGCAGTTACGGCCGGACAGGGGCAGGCTCTGGAAACACCATATATTTT.

This chain uses TRBV5-1 with TRBJ2-7; 8 bases fit TRBD2. Trimming removed 4 bases from V and 3 bases from J; junction bases left unmatched: 6. The CDR3 has 14 amino acids. Germline assignment: CDR1 SGHRS and CDR2 YFSETQ. The CDR3 DNA reads as TGCGCCAGCAGCCCTCTGAGCGGGGGCTACGAGCAGTACTTC. Encoded protein: CASSPLSGGYEQYF.

The V call is TRBV6-2 or TRBV6-3, the J call TRBJ2-1, with 7 bases aligning to TRBD1. Germline V gene sequence: CDR1 MNHEY, CDR2 SVGEGT. The CDR3 contains 15 residues. J lost 0 bases, V lost 4 bases, and 3 bases had no gene match. The CDR3 here is CASSFQGVSYNEQFF. Here the CDR3 DNA reads TGTGCCAGCAGTTTCCAGGGGGTCTCCTACAATGAGCAGTTCTTC.